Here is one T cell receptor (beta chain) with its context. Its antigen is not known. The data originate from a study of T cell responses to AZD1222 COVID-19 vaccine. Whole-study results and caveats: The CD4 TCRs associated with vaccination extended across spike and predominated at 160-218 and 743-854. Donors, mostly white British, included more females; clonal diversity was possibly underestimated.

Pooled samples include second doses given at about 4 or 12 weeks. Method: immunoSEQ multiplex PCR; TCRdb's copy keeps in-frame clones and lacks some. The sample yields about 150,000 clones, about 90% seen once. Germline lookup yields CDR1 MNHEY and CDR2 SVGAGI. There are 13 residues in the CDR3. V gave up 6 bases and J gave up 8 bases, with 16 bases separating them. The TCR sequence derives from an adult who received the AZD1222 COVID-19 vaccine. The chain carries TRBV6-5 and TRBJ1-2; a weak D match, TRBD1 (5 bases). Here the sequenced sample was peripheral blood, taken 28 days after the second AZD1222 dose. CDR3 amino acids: CASRGVGERGYTF. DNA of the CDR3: TGTGCCAGCAGGGGTGTGGGGGAGCGGGGCTACACCTTC.